Given below is one T cell receptor (beta chain) in context. As yet, its antigen is unknown. The record originates from a study of T cell responses to AZD1222 COVID-19 vaccine. CDR3 length equals 14 residues. Profiled with immunoSEQ multiplex PCR; TCRdb holds only in-frame clones, not every one. The table shows around 110,000 clones, with approximately 85% occurring only once. Study outcomes and limitations: The study found vaccine-associated CD4 TCRs spanning spike, dominant at 160-218 and 743-854. A mostly white British donor set with more females was recruited, and clonal diversity was possibly underestimated. Recipients of AZD1222 seropositive at baseline numbered only six or seven.

The specimen was peripheral blood, collected on day 0 of MenACWY control vaccination. The genes are TRBV21-1 and TRBJ2-7; the DNA was not compared with TRBD1, the D call given in the table. TRBV21-1 is labeled a pseudogene. The origin of this receptor is an adult in good health. The CDR3 is CASSSRTTPYEQYF. CDR3 DNA: TGTGCCAGCAGCTCTCGGACAACTCCCTACGAGCAGTACTTC.